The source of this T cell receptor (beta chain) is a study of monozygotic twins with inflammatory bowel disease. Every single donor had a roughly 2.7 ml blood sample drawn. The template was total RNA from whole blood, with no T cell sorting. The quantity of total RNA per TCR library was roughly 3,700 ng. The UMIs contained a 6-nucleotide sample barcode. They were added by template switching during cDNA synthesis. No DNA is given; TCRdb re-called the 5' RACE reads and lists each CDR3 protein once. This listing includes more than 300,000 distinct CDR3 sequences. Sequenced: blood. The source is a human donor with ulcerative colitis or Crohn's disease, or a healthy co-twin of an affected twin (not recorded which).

The CDR3 loop reads CASSQSGSATGELFF. The chain uses TRBV4-1 and TRBJ2-2. Germline V gives CDR1 MGHRA, CDR2 YSYEKL. This CDR3 has 15 amino acids.